This T cell receptor beta chain is from a study of blood T cell repertoires in COVID-19. About the study: Acute and convalescent COVID-19 specimens originated in the United States, Italy and Spain. T cells, B-cell-depleted T cells, or PBMCs provided the cDNA or gDNA that served as material.

In the study's own analysis: Scientists estimated how many nucleated cells there were by amplifying reference gene primers. The assay was immunoSEQ multiplex PCR, and TCRdb's table has in-frame clones only and misses some. The DNA was the basis for D and trimming; V, J and clone size are from that table. The sample yields 150,000 or so clones, about 81% seen once. The CDR3 consists of 12 residues. The germline V gene has CDR1 MNHEY and CDR2 SMNVEV (reference sequence). Trimming pared 2 bases from V and 7 bases from J, leaving 7 bases between. The TCR was taken from a woman between 65 and 79 years old with acute or convalescent COVID-19. The chain carries TRBV27 and TRBJ2-3; perhaps TRBD1 as D (5 bases). The specimen was peripheral blood. DNA of the CDR3: TGTGCCAGCAGTTTACAGGGAAATACGCAGTATTTT. This encodes CASSLQGNTQYF.